Listed below are T cell receptor beta chains from one sample, sequenced in a study of blood T cell repertoires in COVID-19. The assay was immunoSEQ multiplex PCR, and TCRdb's table has in-frame clones only and misses some. Of about 240,000 clones in the sample, 81% were seen once. Sequencing was carried out using peripheral blood. These receptors were taken from a woman aged 80 or over with COVID-19, enrolled during active disease. CDR3s leave out the opening cysteine and the closing phenylalanine or tryptophan. Fields, in order: V gene, D gene, CDR3 protein. The D gene is left open where the match is weak.

TRBV7-9 TRBD2 ASSLGASGITDTQY
TRBV6-2/TRBV6-3 - ASSFLTLNYGYT
TRBV6-5 TRBD2 ASRVLAGDSNEQF
TRBV18 - ASSDFSGYT
TRBV11-2 - ASSLTPDNSPLH
TRBV4-1 - ASSQSGVRNTEAF
TRBV27 TRBD2 ASSRAGGLYEQY
TRBV3-1/TRBV3-2 - ASSRRLSPYNEQF
TRBV7-3 - ASSATGNRYEQY
TRBV7-3 - ASSLTVTSTDTQY
TRBV7-2 - ASRRGAFYEQY
TRBV5-6 TRBD1 ASSLAKQGSWDTQY
TRBV18 - ASSLQRDQPQH
TRBV7-2 TRBD1 ASSFQLTGGGYT
TRBV27 TRBD1 ASSPYTGALYGYT
TRBV6-2/TRBV6-3 - ASSYSVSTKDTQY
TRBV5-1 TRBD1 ASSSGTGVNTEAF
TRBV4-3 TRBD1 ASSQDQGAGELF
TRBV4-2 - ASSQGGGGDTLNQPQH
TRBV2 - ASSESRVTEAF
TRBV12-3/TRBV12-4 TRBD1 ASSPRGRGGYT
TRBV27 TRBD1 ASSRTGLGDNSPLH
TRBV19 - ASRQGRTYNEQF
TRBV19 - ASSSSGRADGSTEAF
TRBV21-1 - ASSPVRGQGPEAF
TRBV4-1 TRBD2 ASSQDMTSGGPKQETQY
TRBV12-3/TRBV12-4 - ASSKIGYGYT
TRBV11-1 TRBD2 ASSLGGSLYSYEQY
TRBV6-5 TRBD1 ASGQGTGQPQH
TRBV6-2/TRBV6-3 TRBD2 ASSPRLAGTYNEQF
TRBV5-6 - ASSLAQGTT
TRBV25-1 - ASSDPLGGTYEQY
TRBV18 TRBD1 ASSPQGVSPKDEQY
TRBV3-1/TRBV3-2 - ASSQGYSSYNSPLH
TRBV5-1 TRBD1 ASSLKTGAGNTEAF
TRBV6-5 TRBD1 ASANDRDPYEQY
TRBV3-1/TRBV3-2 - ASSLPGRGNYGYT
TRBV4-1 TRBD1 ASSQVSTGTGPNEKLF
TRBV5-4 - ASSLGGIYNEQF
TRBV24-1 TRBD1 ATSAWDRGSSTDTQY
TRBV4-2 TRBD2 ASSRERGGPYEQY
TRBV19 TRBD1 ASSLQGQYYEQY